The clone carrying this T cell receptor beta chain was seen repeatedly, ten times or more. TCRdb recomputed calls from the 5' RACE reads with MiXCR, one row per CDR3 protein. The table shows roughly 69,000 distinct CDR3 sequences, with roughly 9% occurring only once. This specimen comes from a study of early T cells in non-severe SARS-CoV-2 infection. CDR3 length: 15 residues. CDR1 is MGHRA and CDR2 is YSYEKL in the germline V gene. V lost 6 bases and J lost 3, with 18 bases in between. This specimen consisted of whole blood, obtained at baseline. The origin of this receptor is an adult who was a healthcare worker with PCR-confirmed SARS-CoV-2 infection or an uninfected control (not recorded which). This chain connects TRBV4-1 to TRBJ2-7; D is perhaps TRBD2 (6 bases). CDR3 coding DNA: TGCGCCAGCAGTTGGAGGCGGGGCCAGGGCTACGAGCAGTACTTC. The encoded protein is CASSWRRGQGYEQYF.